Detailed here is one TCR beta chain. Its antigen remains unidentified. No much larger clone is present one base from it, and per-base qualities are unavailable. One collaborating source in Seattle enrolled patients during active infection and followed them longitudinally through the course of disease. The collaborating institutions used their own protocols to collect whole blood in K2EDTA tubes. For TCRbeta analysis, collaborators shipped samples in one of three forms: frozen whole blood, isolated PBMCs, or DNA extracted from either of those sample types. The sample is drawn from a study of blood T cell repertoires in COVID-19 (dated by TCRdb to about 2020). In terms of the full investigation: Samples covering the acute and convalescent phases of COVID-19 were provided by collaborators in the United States, Italy and Spain. Where HLA class I and class II types were available, the types were taken from metadata supplied by the sample provider, not from assay-based typing. Samples were obtained from the ongoing ImmuneRACE study (first 160 participants) and from about 1,300 subjects provided by 6 global collaborators. The prospective study material was composed of cDNA or gDNA derived from T cells, B-cell-depleted T cells, or PBMCs. The repertoires were released in a freely available public database meant as a resource for research on the immune response to SARS-CoV-2. Subjects who had been exposed to COVID-19, were actively infected with it, or had recovered from it provided the deeply sampled blood TCRbeta repertoires that made up the dataset. The sample metadata nearly always contained a de-identified subject ID, COVID-19 status, age in years and sex. Paper-wide results and their limitations: The quantity of clinical and demographic metadata differed by source and by participant and was supplied without curation.

The immunoSEQ Assay, a bias-controlled multiplex PCR, was used to amplify TCRbeta CDR3 regions from genomic DNA. The study's own analysis went as follows. The number of nucleated cells in each sample was estimated by amplification of reference gene primers within the assay. To quantify the absolute abundance of each unique TCRbeta CDR3 rearrangement, sequence reads were collapsed and filtered. For each sample, productive Simpson clonality was calculated by taking the square root of Simpson's diversity index across productive rearrangements. The source is immuneACCESS, and TCRdb retained only in-frame sequences with V and J called. Part of the clones is not carried over; for the studies checked, unresolved V genes explain less than half of this, and the remainder is unexplained. V, J and clone size are those of that table, while D and trimming were read from the DNA. The sample contains 150,000 or so clones, approximately 80% of them found a single time. In total, the top ten clones hold over 10% of the sample.

Including cysteine and phenylalanine, the CDR3 has 15 amino acids. The sequence is cut down to CDR3 DNA, 45 bases in frame from base 1. V loses 0 bases of germline sequence and J loses 5 bases, and the interval between the two ends is 14 bases. From the germline V gene, CDR1 is SGDLS and CDR2 is YYNGEE. Sequencing was performed on peripheral blood. This receptor chain uses TRBV9 and TRBJ2-5; the D segment could be TRBD2, given 6 matching bases. The sequence derives from a woman between 55 and 75 years old with COVID-19, enrolled during active disease. The CDR3 region has the sequence CASSVAEGVWETQYF. The nucleotides are TGTGCCAGCAGCGTAGCGGAGGGCGTATGGGAGACCCAGTACTTC.